Below, one T cell receptor beta chain is given with its context. Its specificity is not known. This specimen comes from a study of cytomegalovirus exposure and HLA in healthy donors. Primers: 60 Vbeta forward and 13 Jbeta reverse. Using immunoSEQ multiplex PCR, the repertoire was profiled, and TCRdb retains in-frame clones only, with some absent. The repertoire consists of roughly 130,000 clones, with 50% to 75% occurring once and the leading ten covering roughly 8.6%. General study points: For presence/absence analyses, sequencing depth was assumed to be roughly uniform across donors. Reportedly, TCR beta sequences accurately predicted HLA-A and HLA-B alleles in most subjects.

The germline V gene has CDR1 LNHDA and CDR2 SQIVND (reference sequence). The CDR3 length is 14 residues. Unmatched junction bases numbered 5, after V lost 7 bases and J lost 0 bases. This sequence joins TRBV19 and TRBJ2-7, with 8 bases fitting TRBD1. Material: PBMCs. This TCR came from a woman aged 40 to 50 in good health and CMV-seropositive. The chain's CDR3 is CASTPGTGSYEQYF. The CDR3 nucleotides are TGTGCCAGTACCCCCGGGACAGGCTCCTACGAGCAGTACTTC.